The rows below give T cell receptor beta chains drawn from one sample of a study of cytomegalovirus exposure and HLA in healthy donors. Sequencing used immunoSEQ multiplex PCR; TCRdb keeps in-frame clones, though not all of them. The data hold 25,000 to 35,000 clones, with around 40% observed a single time. The sequenced sample was PBMCs. The receptors stem from a woman in her 50s in good health and CMV-seronegative. Both conserved end residues are part of each CDR3. Each record gives: clone size, J gene, D gene, V gene, CDR3 protein, CDR3 DNA. D genes are given only for firm matches. Only part of the rows carry a size: once, few, many, or a class if the clone is expanded.

>few|TRBJ1-2|-|TRBV29-1
CSVEVRGLGGYTF
TGCAGCGTTGAAGTAAGGGGCTTAGGAGGCTACACCTTC
>-|TRBJ2-7|-|TRBV5-5
CASSAQQGNEQYF
TGTGCCAGCAGCGCCCAACAGGGTAACGAGCAGTACTTC
>few|TRBJ2-7|TRBD2|TRBV7-6
CASSSPREGAGGHYEQYF
TGTGCCAGCAGCTCCCCCCGTGAGGGGGCGGGAGGGCACTACGAGCAGTACTTC
>-|TRBJ2-1|-|TRBV10-2
CASSVSGGGDEQFF
TGCGCCAGCAGTGTATCCGGGGGAGGAGATGAGCAGTTCTTC
>few|TRBJ2-7|TRBD2|TRBV7-6
CASSPTSGRYEQYF
TGTGCCAGCAGCCCGACTAGCGGGCGCTACGAGCAGTACTTC
>-|TRBJ1-2|TRBD1|TRBV7-9
CASSLRDRGLRGYTF
TGTGCCAGCAGTCTTCGGGACAGGGGGCTGCGGGGCTACACCTTC
>few|TRBJ2-7|TRBD2|TRBV7-6
CACSPSGGRAGYEQYF
TGTGCCTGCAGCCCGTCGGGGGGAAGGGCGGGCTACGAGCAGTACTTC
>-|TRBJ2-3|-|TRBV27
CASSFVGLTGSTDTQYF
TGTGCCAGCAGTTTCGTGGGACTCACAGGTAGCACAGATACGCAGTATTTT
>few|TRBJ1-2|-|TRBV5-6
CASSPHVGGGYGYTF
TGTGCCAGCAGCCCCCATGTTGGAGGAGGCTATGGCTACACCTTC
>few|TRBJ1-1|TRBD1|TRBV7-9
CASSLKGGAREAFF
TGTGCCAGCAGCTTAAAAGGGGGCGCGAGGGAAGCTTTCTTT
>-|TRBJ1-2|TRBD1|TRBV28
CASSRYGRQGANYGYTF
TGTGCCAGCAGTCGATACGGCCGACAGGGGGCCAACTATGGCTACACCTTC
>-|TRBJ2-5|-|TRBV18
CASSPSLPETQYF
TGTGCCAGCTCACCTTCACTGCCGGAGACCCAGTACTTC
>few|TRBJ1-1|-|TRBV18
CASSPDRDFDTEAFF
TGTGCCAGCTCACCCGACCGGGACTTCGACACTGAAGCTTTCTTT
>once|TRBJ1-2|-|TRBV11-3
CASSSASGGDGYTF
TGTGCCAGCAGCTCTGCCTCCGGGGGAGATGGCTACACCTTC
>few|TRBJ1-5|-|TRBV4-1
CASSQYLSQPQHF
TGCGCCAGCAGCCAGTACCTTAGTCAGCCCCAGCATTTT
>-|TRBJ2-7|-|TRBV6-4
CASSDSMEGGGYEQYF
TGTGCCAGCAGTGACTCGATGGAGGGGGGGGGCTACGAGCAGTACTTC
>few|TRBJ2-7|-|TRBV19
CASSISGPAEQYF
TGTGCCAGTAGTATAAGTGGGCCCGCCGAGCAGTACTTC
>-|TRBJ2-5|-|TRBV2
CASSTFERETQYF
TGTGCCAGCAGTACTTTTGAGAGAGAGACCCAGTACTTC
>few|TRBJ2-1|-|TRBV11-1
CASSFSSASSYNEQFF
TGTGCCAGCAGCTTCTCTAGCGCAAGCTCCTACAATGAGCAGTTCTTC
>few|TRBJ2-3|TRBD1|TRBV7-6
CASGLGGYTDTQYF
TGTGCCAGCGGGCTAGGGGGCTACACAGATACGCAGTATTTT
>-|TRBJ2-7|TRBD2|TRBV6-1
CASSEWSSGAAYEQYF
TGTGCCAGCAGTGAATGGTCTAGCGGGGCCGCCTACGAGCAGTACTTC
>few|TRBJ2-2|TRBD2|TRBV5-1
CASSLGLAGGPNTGELFF
TGCGCCAGCAGCTTGGGATTAGCGGGGGGGCCGAACACCGGGGAGCTGTTTTTT
>-|TRBJ1-4|-|TRBV19
CASSTHGEEKLFF
TGTGCCAGTAGTACCCACGGGGAAGAAAAACTGTTTTTT
>-|TRBJ2-7|TRBD2|TRBV5-6
CASSSPSSGSYEQYF
TGTGCCAGCAGCTCCCCTTCTAGCGGGAGCTACGAGCAGTACTTC
>-|TRBJ2-1|TRBD1|TRBV6-5
CASRQGLRNEQFF
TGTGCCAGCAGACAGGGGCTGCGGAATGAGCAGTTCTTC
>-|TRBJ2-5|TRBD1|TRBV5-1
CASSLQGAGETQYF
TGCGCCAGCAGCTTACAGGGGGCGGGAGAGACCCAGTACTTC
>-|TRBJ2-1|TRBD2|TRBV9
CASSSRLAGPDDEQFF
TGTGCCAGCAGCTCACGGTTAGCGGGACCTGACGATGAGCAGTTCTTC
>-|TRBJ2-3|TRBD1|TRBV12-5
CASGTGQVTDTQYF
TGTGCTAGTGGTACGGGACAGGTCACAGATACGCAGTATTTT
>-|TRBJ1-5|TRBD1|TRBV28
CASSLTGGQPQHF
TGTGCCAGCAGTTTAACAGGGGGTCAGCCCCAGCATTTT
>-|TRBJ1-1|-|TRBV5-4
CASSREQLMNTEAFF
TGTGCCAGCAGCCGTGAACAGCTCATGAACACTGAAGCTTTCTTT
>-|TRBJ2-1|TRBD1|TRBV4-2
CASSQDWTGQSSYNEQFF
TGTGCCAGCAGCCAAGACTGGACGGGACAGAGCTCCTACAATGAGCAGTTCTTC
>-|TRBJ2-3|-|TRBV5-6
CASSLGTHGDTQYF
TGTGCCAGCAGCTTAGGGACTCACGGGGATACGCAGTATTTT
>-|TRBJ2-3|TRBD1|TRBV12-5
CASGRRTGWYPTQYF
TGTGCTAGTGGCCGAAGGACAGGGTGGTACCCTACGCAGTATTTT